This T cell receptor beta chain is from a study of T cell repertoires in enteric fever (dated by TCRdb to the late 2010s). For the study in its entirety: The study reconstructed the Salmonella-specific repertoire of circulating effector CD4+ T cells from volunteers experimentally challenged with Salmonella Typhi or Paratyphi A. Circulating effector CD4+ T cells responding to Salmonella infection were identified by mass cytometry. T cells were stained, including ex vivo, with tetramers loaded with CdtB(105-125) peptide variants (SP110Y, ST110H). In the study, T cell receptor sequencing was integrated with live fluorescence barcoding, mass cytometry and unbiased single-cell cloning.

Sequencer: Illumina MiSeq. The public reads were reprocessed in TCRdb via fastp at Q25 and MiXCR, keeping in-frame beta chains. Entries are consolidated by CDR3 protein sequence, retaining the most common genes and DNA. The sample yields under 2,000 distinct CDR3 sequences; about 35% were counted once. The ten most abundant clones make up roughly 20% of the sample. Overall study results and their limits: Single amino acid differences in the immunodominant proteins CdtB and PhoN appeared to drive the accumulation of T cells that did not cross-react between serovars. Among the expanded clonotypes were cross-reactive responses to distantly related Salmonella serovars, as well as clones that recognized antigens found only in S. Typhi or S. Paratyphi A. S. Typhi- and S. Paratyphi A-specific immunodominant T cell antigens were identified as HlyE and CdtB, respectively.

Taken from the germline V gene, the CDR1 and CDR2 loops are SGHRS and YFSETQ. The CDR3, from cysteine to phenylalanine, totals 16 residues. Only CDR3 DNA remains: 48 bases, in frame from the first base. V loses 2 bases of germline sequence and J loses 0 bases, and the interval between the two ends is 11 bases. This clonotype is large (0.1 to 1%). Its antigen specificity is not known. Base qualities are not provided; no much larger clone lies one nucleotide away. This TCR was recovered from a human donor with Salmonella enteric fever, either typhoid or paratyphoid (not recorded which). The material sequenced was CCR7- CD38- CD4+ T cells from PBMCs. The rearrangement joined TRBV5-1 to TRBJ2-2; the D gene could be TRBD1 or TRBD2, each one agreeing over 5 bases. The bases are TGCGCCAGCAGCTTCCAGGGACGGACGAACACCGGGGAGCTGTTTTTT. Protein translation: CASSFQGRTNTGELFF.